A single sample is the source of the 31 T cell receptor beta chains below, sequenced in a study of technical replicates of blood from a few donors (dated by TCRdb to the late 2010s). Libraries were made using the immunoSEQ multiplex PCR assay. What TCRdb holds here is the immuneACCESS table cut down to in-frame rearrangements. Part of the clones is not present; checked against another copy, under half of the missing clones reflect an unresolved V gene, and the others are unexplained. This sample holds around 100,000 clones; just over 95% were observed only once. The ten largest clones represent 0.21% of the sample. Sequencing was done on a sample of T cells isolated from PBMCs. These receptors all stem from a human donor in good health.

The chain joins TRBV12-5 to TRBJ2-2, with 11 bases matching TRBD1. There are 15 residues in the CDR3. Trimming cost V 3 bases and J 4 bases; bases outside gene matches: 1. Germline-derived CDR1 and CDR2 are LGHNT and FRNRAP. The CDR3 is CASGLGTGGTGELFF. The CDR3 DNA reads as TGTGCTAGTGGTTTAGGGACAGGGGGCACCGGGGAGCTGTTTTTT.

The rearrangement uses TRBV28 and TRBJ2-3; 7 nucleotides agree with TRBD2. The V segment lost 2 bases and the J segment 1 base; nucleotides outside the gene matches: 3. CDR1 MDHEN and CDR2 SYDVKM come from the germline V gene. The CDR3 totals 15 residues. The CDR3 here is CASSLGGEGTDTQYF. CDR3 DNA sequence: TGTGCCAGCAGTTTAGGGGGGGAGGGCACAGATACGCAGTATTTT.

The chain carries TRBV11-2 and TRBJ1-6; the D is unclear. V lost 4 bases and J 9 bases, leaving 10 bases between the germline ends. From germline, CDR1 is SGHAT and CDR2 FQNNGV. The CDR3 extends over 13 amino acids. DNA for the CDR3: TGTGCCAGCAGCTCCAGTTTCGTTTCACCCCTCCACTTT. This gives the protein CASSSSFVSPLHF.

This sequence joins TRBV4-2 and TRBJ2-1; unclear D gene. The CDR3 extends over 16 amino acids. In germline, CDR1 is LGHNA, CDR2 YNFKEQ. With 0 bases removed from V and 0 bases from J, the gap between germline ends came to 9 bases. The CDR3 reads CASSQDLAVSYNEQFF. The CDR3, as DNA: TGTGCCAGCAGCCAAGATCTCGCAGTCTCCTACAATGAGCAGTTCTTC.

This chain uses TRBV2 with TRBJ2-7; 9 bases are a match to TRBD2. V trimming: 11 bases; J trimming: 0 bases; junction bases outside the gene matches: 23. The CDR3 is made up of 19 amino acids. Germline loops: CDR1 SNHLY, CDR2 FYNNEI. DNA for the CDR3: TGTGCCGGGGGGGATAGCGGGGGCCCTCCCCGAGTGAGCTCCTACGAGCAGTACTTC. Translating it yields CAGGDSGGPPRVSSYEQYF. The variable domain in full, completed from reference TRBV2 and TRBJ2-7, reads EPEVTQTPSHQVTQMGQEVILRCVPISNHLYFYWYRQILGQKVEFLVSFYNNEISEKSEIFDDQFSVERPDGSNFTLKIRSTKLEDSAMYFCAGGDSGGPPRVSSYEQYFGPGTRLTVT.

This chain uses TRBV6-1 with TRBJ2-7, with unresolved D. V lost 3 bases, J lost 3 bases, and 6 bases lay in between. The CDR3 consists of 12 residues. Looked up from germline, CDR1 is MNHNS and CDR2 is SASEGT. For the CDR3, the DNA is TGTGCCAGCAGTGACTACAGCTACGAGCAGTACTTC. Residues: CASSDYSYEQYF.

The CDR3 region is CASSVLVGGANNEQFF. The CDR3 DNA reads as TGTGCCAGCAGTGTTTTGGTTGGAGGGGCGAACAATGAGCAGTTCTTC. The genes are TRBV6-1 and TRBJ2-1; D may be TRBD2 (6 bases). This CDR3 is built from 16 residues. Germline CDR1 MNHNS, CDR2 SASEGT. The V and J ends lost 4 bases and 5 bases respectively, with 18 bases between them.

The chain recombines TRBV9 with TRBJ2-7, with D tentatively TRBD1 (6 bases). With 0 bases removed from V and 6 bases from J, the gap between germline ends came to 13 bases. The CDR3 extends over 14 amino acids. Germline values: CDR1 SGDLS, CDR2 YYNGEE. Here the CDR3 reads CASSVDHRVGEQYF. CDR3 nucleotides: TGTGCCAGCAGCGTAGACCACAGGGTTGGCGAGCAGTACTTC.

This rearrangement joins TRBV5-1 to TRBJ2-5; possible D gene TRBD1, 5 bases. The CDR3 sequence is 16 residues long. Trimming pared 4 bases from V and 2 bases from J, leaving 18 bases between. Germline V gene sequence: CDR1 SGHRS, CDR2 YFSETQ. The CDR3 here is CASSTRPVSGQETQYF. In nucleotides, the CDR3 is TGCGCCAGCAGCACAAGACCAGTTTCAGGGCAAGAGACCCAGTACTTC. The full variable domain, its missing parts supplied by reference TRBV5-1 and TRBJ2-5, is KAGVTQTPRYLIKTRGQQVTLSCSPISGHRSVSWYQQTPGQGLQFLFEYFSETQRNKGNFPGRFSGRQFSNSRSEMNVSTLELGDSALYLCASSTRPVSGQETQYFGPGTRLLVL.

This clone was recorded once. The V gene is TRBV7-9, the J gene TRBJ2-3; D is undetermined. V dropped 7 bases and J dropped 2 bases, with 10 bases sitting between them. The CDR3 covers 13 residues. Germline assignment: CDR1 SEHNR and CDR2 FQNEAQ (reference sequence). The CDR3 loop is CASITLDTDTQYF. The CDR3 nucleotides read TGTGCCAGCATAACCCTAGACACAGATACGCAGTATTTT.

This clone was seen a few times. The sample carries other DNA sequences with the same CDR3. This chain joins TRBV14 and TRBJ2-6; tentative D call: TRBD1 (6 bases). This CDR3 spans 15 amino acids. Germline assignment: CDR1 SGHDN and CDR2 FVKESK. Trimming took off 4 bases at V and 4 bases at J, with 11 bases between the two ends. In DNA form, the CDR3 reads TGTGCCAGCAGCCTACAGGGACCCGGGGCCAACGTCCTGACTTTC. Translation: CASSLQGPGANVLTF.

The chain couples TRBV12-5 to TRBJ1-1; D is perhaps TRBD1 (5 bases). The V end was cut by 7 bases, the J end by 0 bases, with 9 bases between. The CDR3 consists of 13 residues. Germline V gives CDR1 LGHNT, CDR2 FRNRAP. CDR3 nucleotide sequence: TGTGCTAGTGCCAGACAGATGAACACTGAAGCTTTCTTT. As protein: CASARQMNTEAFF.

The chain joins TRBV2 to TRBJ1-5; 9 bases are shared with TRBD1. V shed 7 bases, J shed 6 bases, and the junction held 10 bases outside the gene matches. The CDR3 totals 15 residues. Germline lookup yields CDR1 SNHLY and CDR2 FYNNEI. CDR3 amino acids: CASNMGTGTGQPQHF. CDR3 coding DNA: TGTGCCAGCAACATGGGGACAGGGACAGGTCAGCCCCAGCATTTT.

The chain is built from TRBV11-2 and TRBJ1-3, with D uncertain. This CDR3 is 12 amino acids long. Germline CDR1 and CDR2: SGHAT and FQNNGV. Trimming took off 4 bases at V and 8 bases at J, with 9 bases between the two ends. The chain's CDR3 is CASSSTWDTIYF. The CDR3, as DNA: TGTGCCAGCAGCTCGACTTGGGACACCATATATTTT.

The chain recombines TRBV27 with TRBJ1-2; 7 bases map to TRBD1. CDR1 and CDR2 from the germline V gene are MNHEY and SMNVEV (reference sequence). The CDR3 runs 11 residues. The V gene end was trimmed by 10 bases and the J gene end by 8 bases; junction bases not matched to a gene: 7. CDR3 DNA: TGTGCCACCACAGGGGAAGGGGGCTACACCTTC. Protein: CATTGEGGYTF.

The CDR3 DNA is TGTGCCAGCAGCCAAGGGGAGACTACCATTCCCACAGATACGCAGTATTTT. Encoded protein: CASSQGETTIPTDTQYF. The V gene is TRBV4-2, the J gene TRBJ2-3; maybe TRBD2 (5 bases). V lost 1 base and J 2 bases, leaving 16 bases between the germline ends. This CDR3 spans 17 amino acids. The V gene's germline CDR1 is LGHNA and CDR2 YNFKEQ.

This chain joins TRBV10-1 and TRBJ2-7; a weak D match, TRBD2 (6 bases). This CDR3 is built from 15 residues. CDR1 is WNHNN and CDR2 is SYGVQD in the germline V gene (reference sequence). V was trimmed by 3 bases and J by 3 bases, leaving 15 bases between them. This CDR3 is CASSESPRTNYEQYF. DNA for the CDR3: TGCGCCAGCAGTGAATCCCCCCGGACTAACTACGAGCAGTACTTC.

This chain uses TRBV29-1 with TRBJ1-1; TRBD1 might be the D (6 bases). Trimming took 8 bases from V and 4 from J, leaving 20 bases between them. CDR1 is SQVTM and CDR2 is ANQGSEA in the germline V gene. This CDR3 has 14 amino acids. The CDR3 region has the DNA TGCAGCACTACCCCGGGGGGCGCGGGCACTGAAGCTTTCTTT. This gives the protein CSTTPGGAGTEAFF.

The chain carries TRBV4-1 and TRBJ2-1; 7 bases are a match to TRBD1. Germline-derived CDR1 and CDR2 are MGHRA and YSYEKL. The CDR3 runs 17 residues. V trimming: 1 base; J trimming: 3 bases; junction bases outside the gene matches: 9. CDR3 sequence: CASSQAKQGILYNEQFF. CDR3 DNA sequence: TGCGCCAGCAGCCAAGCTAAACAGGGGATCCTCTACAATGAGCAGTTCTTC.

Note on this clone: The junction departs from the called germline gene at one end, perhaps through a read error. CDR3 in amino acids: CASSGGTSGYEQHF. CDR3 coding DNA: TGCGCCAGCAGCGGCGGGACTAGCGGCTACGAGCAGCACTTC. The chain employs TRBV5-1 and TRBJ2-7, with TRBD2 matching over 11 bases. The germline V gene encodes CDR1 SGHRS and CDR2 YFSETQ. The CDR3 consists of 14 residues.

Points on this clone: At one boundary the junction diverges from the germline segment, which might be a read error. The CDR3 protein is CASSLGRGENTEAFF. The CDR3, as DNA: TGTGCTAGCAGCTTAGGACGTGGAGAGAACACTGAAGCTTTCTTT. This chain uses TRBV7-7 with TRBJ1-1; D is uncertain. The germline V gene encodes CDR1 SSHAT and CDR2 FNYEAQ (reference sequence). There are 15 residues in the CDR3.

In this sample, this clone turned up a few times. This chain uses TRBV19 with TRBJ1-5; possibly TRBD1 for D (6 bases). With 5 bases removed from V and 0 bases from J, the gap between germline ends came to 17 bases. The CDR3 spans 17 residues. Germline V lookup: CDR1 LNHDA, CDR2 SQIVND (reference sequence). The DNA for the CDR3 is TGTGCCAGTAGTCCACAACAGGGCCTGTATAGCAATCAGCCCCAGCATTTT. This translates into CASSPQQGLYSNQPQHF.

This chain connects TRBV6-1 to TRBJ2-2; the D gene is possibly TRBD2 (5 bases). Germline V gene data show CDR1 as MNHNS and CDR2 as SASEGT. V was shortened by 5 bases and J by 4 bases, with 14 bases between the two germline ends. This CDR3 spans 15 amino acids. CDR3 sequence reads: CASSSKDSSTGELFF. CDR3 bases: TGTGCCAGCAGTTCTAAGGACTCTTCCACCGGGGAGCTGTTTTTT.

V is TRBV7-3 and J is TRBJ2-5; TRBD1 matches at 9 bases. V was clipped by 2 bases and J by 7 bases; unmatched bases: 2. The CDR3 consists of 13 residues. Germline lookup yields CDR1 SGHTA and CDR2 FQGTGA. The CDR3 nucleotides read TGTGCCAGCAGCTTAGGGACAGGGAGGACCCAGTACTTC. This translates into CASSLGTGRTQYF.

V is TRBV2 and J is TRBJ2-2, with no clear D. Looked up from germline, CDR1 is SNHLY and CDR2 is FYNNEI. This CDR3 region has 14 residues. The V and J ends lost 3 bases and 1 base respectively, with 6 bases between them. The CDR3 DNA follows: TGTGCCAGCAGTGACCCAGGGAACACCGGGGAGCTGTTTTTT. Its protein product is CASSDPGNTGELFF.

The chain is built from TRBV6-5 and TRBJ1-5, with D maybe TRBD1 (6 bases). The germline V gene encodes CDR1 MNHEY and CDR2 SVGAGI. V was trimmed by 6 bases and J by 0 bases, leaving 12 bases between them. The CDR3 is made up of 15 amino acids. The DNA for the CDR3 is TGTGCCAGCAGGCGGACAGAAACTAGCAATCAGCCCCAGCATTTT. Its translation is CASRRTETSNQPQHF.

The rearrangement uses TRBV13 and TRBJ2-6; TRBD1 agrees at 8 bases. The CDR3 has 16 amino acids. Germline V gene sequence: CDR1 PRHDT, CDR2 FYEKMQ (reference sequence). Germline trimming cut 3 bases from V and 0 bases from J; bases unmatched to any gene: 1. In DNA, the CDR3 is TGTGCCAGCAGCTTCACAGGGGGCTCTGGGGCCAACGTCCTGACTTTC. Amino acids: CASSFTGGSGANVLTF.

The chain links TRBV7-2 to TRBJ1-2; D gene unclear. Per germline, CDR1 SGHTA and CDR2 FQGNSA. V dropped 2 bases and J dropped 5 bases, with 9 bases sitting between them. The CDR3 sequence is 13 residues long. CDR3 loop: CASSLNELYGYTF. CDR3 coding DNA: TGTGCCAGCAGCTTAAACGAGCTGTATGGCTACACCTTC.

The gene calls are TRBV29-1 and TRBJ2-7; the D gene is possibly TRBD1 (6 bases). The V gene lost 4 bases and the J gene lost 0 bases, with 10 bases spanning the gap. CDR1 and CDR2 (germline): SQVTM, ANQGSEA. The CDR3 extends over 13 amino acids. In DNA, the CDR3 is TGCAGCGTTGTTGGACAGAGCTCCTACGAGCAGTACTTC. This translates into CSVVGQSSYEQYF.

V and J are TRBV5-6 and TRBJ2-5, with TRBD1 identical over 8 bases. Germline lookup yields CDR1 SGHDT and CDR2 YYEEEE. This CDR3 contains 15 residues. The V segment lost 2 bases and the J segment 1 base; nucleotides outside the gene matches: 4. The CDR3 region has the DNA TGTGCCAGCAGCTTCCAGGGGGCCGGCCAAGAGACCCAGTACTTC. Amino acid sequence: CASSFQGAGQETQYF.

This sequence joins TRBV10-1 and TRBJ2-3, with TRBD2 matching over 9 bases. CDR1 is WNHNN and CDR2 is SYGVQD in the germline V gene (reference sequence). The CDR3 runs to 18 residues. The junction had 9 bases not matched to a gene; V was cut back by 0 bases and J by 2 bases. The CDR3 protein is CASSESALAGRITDTQYF. The DNA of the CDR3 is TGCGCCAGCAGTGAGTCGGCTCTAGCGGGACGGATCACAGATACGCAGTATTTT.